A single sample is the source of the 21 T cell receptor beta chains below, sequenced in a study of shared clonotypes between healthy human individuals. The protocol was immunoSEQ multiplex PCR, while the TCRdb copy is restricted to in-frame clones and leaves out a portion. This sample has 2 million to 2.5 million clones, with roughly 92% found just once. Sequenced input: naive CD4+ T cells from PBMCs. As to subset: CD45RA+ positively selected. The receptors derive from a man aged 18 to 35 in good health. Some clones in this sample may be carry-over from other donors' samples.

The CDR3 DNA follows: TGTGCCAGCAGTAGGACTAGCGCAGAGACCCAGTACTTC. Translated, it gives CASSRTSAETQYF. The rearrangement joins TRBV28 to TRBJ2-5; 9 bases fit TRBD2. The CDR3 covers 13 residues. Germline trimming cut 5 bases from V and 4 bases from J; bases unmatched to any gene: 2. Looked up from germline, CDR1 is MDHEN and CDR2 is SYDVKM.

In regard to this clone: In this CDR3 the conserved last residue, phenylalanine or tryptophan, is missing, so a read error is likely. No DNA is shown, since the ends of the CDR3 on it are uncertain; the CDR3 is the one TCRdb lists. The genes are TRBV5-5 and TRBJ2-7; the table's D call TRBD1 went unverified against the DNA. The germline gives CDR1 SGHKS, CDR2 YYEKEE (reference sequence). With termini counted, the CDR3 has 10 amino acids. This CDR3 reads CASSPGQGAP.

Only one count was recorded for this clone. The J gene is TRBJ2-7, the V gene TRBV6-5, with TRBD2 matching 9 bases. In germline, CDR1 is MNHEY, CDR2 SVGAGI. This CDR3 has 14 residues. The V segment lost 6 bases and the J segment 5 bases; nucleotides outside the gene matches: 8. CDR3 sequence reads: CASSFRRGRDEQYF. CDR3 coding DNA: TGTGCCAGCAGCTTTCGACGCGGGAGGGACGAGCAGTACTTC.

This clone came up a few times. Within the sample, other DNA sequences also encode this same CDR3. V usage is TRBV2 and J usage is TRBJ1-5; D not resolved. Germline lookup yields CDR1 SNHLY and CDR2 FYNNEI. Trimming cost V 3 bases and J 4 bases, with 10 bases left between them. The CDR3 covers 14 residues. CDR3 in DNA: TGTGCCAGCAGTGAGGGTCGGATAAATCAGCCCCAGCATTTT. Protein: CASSEGRINQPQHF.

V gene TRBV6-5 combines with J gene TRBJ2-1, with 8 bases aligning to TRBD2. CDR1 is MNHEY and CDR2 is SVGAGI in the germline V gene. CDR3 size: 15 residues. V lost 7 bases, J lost 4 bases, and 9 bases stayed unmatched. The DNA of the CDR3 is TGTGCCAGCACCCGAGCGGGAGTCGTGTACAATGAGCAGTTCTTC. Translated: CASTRAGVVYNEQFF.

The chain has TRBV6-1 and TRBJ1-4, with D tentatively TRBD1 (5 bases). The CDR3 is 15 residues long. CDR1 is MNHNS and CDR2 is SASEGT in the germline V gene. V shed 1 base and J shed 4 bases, with 10 bases lying between them. CDR3 region: CASSEEGRGNEKLFF. The CDR3 DNA reads TGTGCCAGCAGTGAAGAGGGGAGGGGTAATGAAAAACTGTTTTTT.

The chain links TRBV19 to TRBJ1-4; 12 bases map to TRBD1. The CDR3 has 19 amino acids. Trimming took 9 bases from V and 0 from J; bases not matched to a gene: 14. CDR1 LNHDA and CDR2 SQIVND come from the germline V gene (reference sequence). This CDR3 reads CARQNRDRGHTATNEKLFF. Written as DNA, the CDR3 is TGTGCCAGACAGAATCGGGACAGGGGGCATACAGCAACTAATGAAAAACTGTTTTTT.

This rearrangement joins TRBV29-1 to TRBJ2-7; D might be TRBD2 (6 bases). CDR1 is SQVTM and CDR2 is ANQGSEA in the germline V gene. The V end was cut by 6 bases, the J end by 1 base, with 16 bases between. The CDR3 is made up of 14 amino acids. DNA for the CDR3: TGCAGCGTAGGGCCCGGGAGAGCGTCCTACGAGCAGTACTTC. It codes for CSVGPGRASYEQYF.

The rearrangement joins TRBV30 to TRBJ2-1; 9 positions match TRBD2. Trimming cost V 1 base and J 9 bases; bases outside gene matches: 10. The CDR3 consists of 15 residues. Germline V gene sequence: CDR1 GTSNPN, CDR2 SVGIG (reference sequence). For the CDR3, the DNA is TGTGCCTGGAGTGGGACTAGCGTAAGAAGTAGTGAGCAGTTCTTC. This sequence encodes CAWSGTSVRSSEQFF.

Turning to this clone: At one of its ends the junction is not consistent with the germline gene, which may arise from a read error. The chain has TRBV5-1 and TRBJ2-5; 12 nucleotides align to TRBD2. Germline values: CDR1 SGHRS, CDR2 YFSETQ. The CDR3 spans 16 residues. The CDR3 bases are TGCGCCAGCAGTAGGAAATCTAGCGGGAGGGATGAGATCCAGTACTTC. It codes for CASSRKSSGRDEIQYF.

Here the CDR3 DNA reads TGCGCCAGCAGCCAAGAGCCAGGGGGCTATGGCTACACCTTC. Encoded protein: CASSQEPGGYGYTF. This sequence joins TRBV4-1 and TRBJ1-2; 7 bases match TRBD1. The ends lost 0 bases at V and 4 bases at J; junction bases unmatched: 2. The CDR3 totals 14 residues. Per germline, CDR1 MGHRA and CDR2 YSYEKL.

A single count supports this clone. V usage is TRBV5-1 and J usage is TRBJ2-7, with D possibly matching TRBD1 (6 bases). Germline V gene sequence: CDR1 SGHRS, CDR2 YFSETQ. Trimming cost V 3 bases and J 2 bases, with 12 bases left between them. The CDR3 is 14 amino acids. The CDR3 here is CASSSGAGTYEQYF. The CDR3 DNA sequence: TGCGCCAGCAGCTCAGGGGCGGGCACCTACGAGCAGTACTTC.

CDR3 in amino acids: CASSELAGRAYEQYF. Written as DNA, the CDR3 is TGTGCCAGCAGCGAACTAGCGGGACGGGCCTACGAGCAGTACTTC. The chain has TRBV2 and TRBJ2-7; the match to TRBD2 covers 10 bases. Germline CDR1 is SNHLY and CDR2 is FYNNEI. J lost 2 bases, V lost 6 bases, and 7 bases had no gene match. This CDR3 is 15 amino acids long.

The V call is TRBV2, the J call TRBJ2-1, with TRBD2 matching over 9 bases. V shed 9 bases and J 4 bases; nucleotides not matched to a gene: 10. Germline assignment: CDR1 SNHLY and CDR2 FYNNEI. The CDR3 extends over 15 amino acids. CDR3 nucleotides: TGTGCCAGTGTCCCCGCTCTAGCGGGATACAATGAGCAGTTCTTC. Translation: CASVPALAGYNEQFF.

The chain couples TRBV5-1 to TRBJ1-2; D is perhaps TRBD1 (6 bases). V lost 4 bases and J 3 bases, leaving 13 bases between the germline ends. The V gene's germline CDR1 is SGHRS and CDR2 YFSETQ. This CDR3 region has 14 residues. In DNA form, the CDR3 reads TGCGCCAGCAGCATATCACAGGGCTACTATGGCTACACCTTC. Its translation: CASSISQGYYGYTF.

V is TRBV7-3 and J is TRBJ2-5; 11 bases align to TRBD2. The CDR3 is made up of 15 amino acids. Losses at the gene ends were 4 bases for V and 4 bases for J; bases not matched to a gene: 5. Germline values: CDR1 SGHTA, CDR2 FQGTGA. CDR3 loop: CASSSTSGRGETQYF. The CDR3 DNA reads as TGTGCCAGCAGCTCCACTAGCGGGAGAGGAGAGACCCAGTACTTC.

The chain has TRBV7-8 and TRBJ1-5; TRBD1 might be the D (5 bases). Germline CDR1 is SGHVS and CDR2 is FQNEAQ. V lost 5 bases to trimming and J lost 3 bases, with 8 bases between them. The CDR3 has 13 amino acids. The CDR3, as DNA: TGTGCCAGCAGCAGACAGTTCAATCAGCCCCAGCATTTT. Encoded protein: CASSRQFNQPQHF.

The chain uses TRBV2 and TRBJ1-5; weak D call: TRBD1 (6 bases). The CDR3 has 16 residues. Between the trimmed V and J ends, which lost 6 bases and 3 bases, there was a span of 18 bases. The germline V gene encodes CDR1 SNHLY and CDR2 FYNNEI. The CDR3 is CASRDGGGRVNQPQHF. In DNA, the CDR3 is TGTGCCAGCAGAGACGGAGGGGGGAGAGTCAATCAGCCCCAGCATTTT.

This chain links TRBV6-5 with TRBJ1-3; D is ambiguous. Germline V gene data show CDR1 as MNHEY and CDR2 as SVGAGI. This CDR3 is 15 amino acids long. The V end lost 5 bases, the J end lost 0 bases, and 11 bases lay between the germline ends. Written as DNA, the CDR3 is TGTGCCAGCAGTCCCTGGGCCGGCTCTGGAAACACCATATATTTT. Its translation is CASSPWAGSGNTIYF.

The rearrangement links TRBV27 to TRBJ2-7, with D uncertain. The CDR3 is 15 amino acids. The germline V and J ends were trimmed by 3 bases and 7 bases, with 19 bases remaining between them. In germline, CDR1 is MNHEY, CDR2 SMNVEV (reference sequence). CDR3 in DNA: TGTGCCAGCAGTTTGGGTGGGAATGGGGTAGGAGAGCAGTACTTC. Protein: CASSLGGNGVGEQYF.

A remark on this clone: Mismatch with germline at one junction end may stem from a read error. The rearrangement links TRBV4-1 to TRBJ1-1; D possibly corresponds to TRBD1 (5 bases). Germline V gene data show CDR1 as MGHRA and CDR2 as YSYEKL. The CDR3 contains 16 residues. The CDR3 DNA reads TGCGCCAGCAGCCAAGATTCGTCAACAGCAGGTAAAGGGGAAGGCTTT. Amino acid sequence: CASSQDSSTAGKGEGF.